Listed below are T cell receptor beta chains from one sample, sequenced in a study of tumor and adjacent non-tumor tissue in lung cancer. TCRdb used MiXCR to reprocess the multiplex PCR reads, holding one entry per CDR3 protein. The sample has 90,000 to 100,000 distinct CDR3 sequences, 75% to 85% seen once. What was sequenced was distant non-tumor lung tissue. These receptor sequences come from a man aged 60-69 years with small cell lung cancer. CDR3s include the opening cysteine and the closing phenylalanine or tryptophan. The D gene is left open where the match is weak. Size is stated for part of the rows, as once, few or many counts, or as a class when the clone is expanded.

abundance,v_gene,j_gene,d_gene,CDR3nt,CDR3aa
.,TRBV6-6,TRBJ1-2,.,TGTGCCAGCAGTTACAACCTCGGGATAGACTATGGCTACACCTTC,CASSYNLGIDYGYTF
many,TRBV7-8,TRBJ2-3,.,TGTGCCAGCAGCTTAGCGCTGGTGGCGGCGGCAGATACGCAGTATTTT,CASSLALVAAADTQYF
.,TRBV6-2/TRBV6-3,TRBJ1-1,.,TGTGCCAGCAGTTACTCAGCTTTCAGGGGCGAGAAGGGGAACACTGGAGCTTTCTTT,CASSYSAFRGEKGNTGAFF
.,TRBV12-3/TRBV12-4,TRBJ1-1,TRBD1,TGTGCCAGCAGTTCCCGGACAGGGCTTACTAAAGCTTTCTTT,CASSSRTGLTKAFF
.,TRBV5-4,TRBJ2-5,.,TGTGCCAGCAGCTTCTCAGAGACCCAATACTTC,CASSFSETQYF
.,TRBV4-2,TRBJ2-2,TRBD2,TGTACCAGCAAACTAGCGGGAGATGATGGCGGGAAGCTTTTTTTT,CTSKLAGDDGGKLFF
.,TRBV20-1,TRBJ1-2,.,TGCAGTGCTAGAGATCTCTATATCAGCTATGCCTACACCTTC,CSARDLYISYAYTF
.,TRBV11-2,TRBJ1-6,TRBD1,TGTGCCATCAGCTTAACTCCGGGACAGAATTCACCCCTCCGCTTC,CAISLTPGQNSPLRF
once,TRBV5-1,TRBJ1-1,.,TGCGCCAGCCGTGGGCGGAACATTGAAGCTTTCTTT,CASRGRNIEAFF
once,TRBV5-1,TRBJ2-1,TRBD1,TGCGCCAGCAGCTTGGGCGCACTGACAGGGGGGCATGGGCAGTTCTTC,CASSLGALTGGHGQFF
.,TRBV20-1,TRBJ2-5,TRBD2,TGCAGTGCTGAAACGAGGACTAGCGGGGGCCAAGAGACCCAGTACTTC,CSAETRTSGGQETQYF
.,TRBV4-2,TRBJ2-1,.,TGTGTCAGCAGCCAAGAGGGCCTAGTCTACAATGAGCAGTTCTTC,CVSSQEGLVYNEQFF
once,TRBV15,TRBJ1-2,.,TGTGCCACCAGTAGAGGGGGACGGATTTCTGGCTATACCTTC,CATSRGGRISGYTF
once,TRBV6-5,TRBJ2-7,TRBD2,TGTGCCAGCAGTTCAAGCACTAGCGTGACATCCTACGAGCAGTACTTC,CASSSSTSVTSYEQYF
.,TRBV5-6,TRBJ1-1,.,TGTGCCAGCAGCTTGGTCTCCGGGATAGCGAACATTGAAGCTTTCTTT,CASSLVSGIANIEAFF
.,TRBV7-8,TRBJ2-7,.,TGTGCCAGCAGCTTAGGAAGGGTCCTGCACTATAAGCAGTACTTC,CASSLGRVLHYKQYF
few,TRBV7-6,TRBJ2-7,.,TGTGCCAGCCAAGGGCCAAACTACGAGCAGTACTTC,CASQGPNYEQYF
.,TRBV6-5,TRBJ2-2,.,TGTGCCAGCAGTTATGGCAGGGGACGTCTCGGGGAGCCGTTTTTT,CASSYGRGRLGEPFF
.,TRBV11-2,TRBJ2-1,TRBD2,TGTGCCAGCAACTCACCTACTAGCGGGCTGCAGTTCTTC,CASNSPTSGLQFF
.,TRBV24-1,TRBJ2-3,TRBD1,TGTGACACCAGTGATGACAGGGCAGGTACGCGGTATTTT,CDTSDDRAGTRYF
.,TRBV7-2,TRBJ2-3,TRBD1,TGTGCCAGCAGCTCCCAGGGGGCGGCATTGGATACGCAGTATTTT,CASSSQGAALDTQYF
many,TRBV20-1,TRBJ2-5,TRBD1,TGCAGTGCTAGAGATTGGGGACAGGGGATTAGACAGTACTTC,CSARDWGQGIRQYF
once,TRBV12-3/TRBV12-4,TRBJ1-5,TRBD1,TGTGCCAGGAGTCCGGACAGGGGGGACGGTAGCAATCTGCCCCAGCATTTT,CARSPDRGDGSNLPQHF
.,TRBV11-2,TRBJ2-3,.,TGTGCCAGCAGCTCCCTTTATACGCAGTATTTT,CASSSLYTQYF
many,TRBV5-1,TRBJ1-6,.,TGCGCCAGCAGCTTGGGCCCTTCAGGGTCACCCCTCCACTTT,CASSLGPSGSPLHF
.,TRBV12-3/TRBV12-4,TRBJ1-5,TRBD1,TGTGCCAGCAGTTTAAGGACAGGGAACTACCAGCACCAGCATTTT,CASSLRTGNYQHQHF
.,TRBV12-3/TRBV12-4,TRBJ2-5,.,TGTGCCAGCAGTTTAATGAACAGGGAAGAAACTCAGTACTTC,CASSLMNREETQYF
.,TRBV10-2,TRBJ2-4,.,TGCGCCAGCAGTCGGGACGGAAGAAATATTCAGCACTTC,CASSRDGRNIQHF
once,TRBV6-2/TRBV6-3,TRBJ2-7,.,TGTGCCAGCAGTCAATCTGGAGAGCAGTGCTTC,CASSQSGEQCF
.,TRBV29-1,TRBJ2-1,.,TGTAGCGCCGGAGGCGGCCCAAGCTCCTACAATAAGCAGTTCTTC,CSAGGGPSSYNKQFF
.,TRBV12-3/TRBV12-4,TRBJ1-4,.,TGTTCCAGCAGCTCGAACCGGGTCAGGACAGCCGAAAAACGGTTTTTT,CSSSSNRVRTAEKRFF
.,TRBV5-4,TRBJ1-1,.,TGTGCTATGGTCCGGGGGAGAGGAGCTGAAGCTTTCTTT,CAMVRGRGAEAFF
.,TRBV11-3,TRBJ2-7,.,TGTGCCAACAGCCCTAGCTCCCGCGCGGGGGAGCAGTACTTC,CANSPSSRAGEQYF
.,TRBV28,TRBJ2-2,TRBD1,TGTGCCAGCAGCACGACCACAGGGGCGGACACCGGGGAGCTGTTATTT,CASSTTTGADTGELLF
.,TRBV9,TRBJ2-5,.,TGTGCCAGCAGCTTAGGGGGTCCGTTGCAGTACTTC,CASSLGGPLQYF
.,TRBV6-1,TRBJ2-3,.,TGTACCAGCACCGCACCTAGCGAAGGAACAGATACACAGTATTTT,CTSTAPSEGTDTQYF
.,TRBV4-1,TRBJ1-2,.,TGCGCTAACAGCCAACCTGATTATGGCTACACCTTC,CANSQPDYGYTF
.,TRBV20-1,TRBJ2-5,.,TGCAGTGCGGCGTTTCGGGAGACCCAGTACTTC,CSAAFRETQYF
.,TRBV6-5,TRBJ1-4,.,TGTGCCAGCAGCAAACGGGTCAGGAGCTACGCAACTAATGAAAAACTGTTTTTT,CASSKRVRSYATNEKLFF
.,TRBV9,TRBJ1-1,.,TGTGCCAGCAGCGCCCCTGATCTGGGACACACTGAAGCTTTCTTT,CASSAPDLGHTEAFF
.,TRBV12-3/TRBV12-4,TRBJ2-1,TRBD2,TGTGCCAGCAGTTTAGATAGGCTTGCGGGAGTAGGCAATAAGCAGTTCTTC,CASSLDRLAGVGNKQFF
.,TRBV5-1,TRBJ2-3,TRBD1,TGCGCCAGCAGCTTGATGGGACAGATTACAAATATGCAGTATTTT,CASSLMGQITNMQYF
once,TRBV6-6,TRBJ2-7,TRBD1,TGTGCCAGCAGTCCAAACCAACAGGGGGCTCTTTCCTACGAGCAGTACTTC,CASSPNQQGALSYEQYF
.,TRBV2,TRBJ1-1,.,TGTGCCAACAAAGGGGGTTTGAGCACTGAAGCTTTCTTT,CANKGGLSTEAFF
.,TRBV6-1,TRBJ2-1,TRBD2,TGTGCCAGGAGCATGCCAAGACTAGCGGGAATCTACAATGAGCAGTTCTTC,CARSMPRLAGIYNEQFF
many,TRBV5-1,TRBJ1-4,.,TGCGCCAGCAGCTTACGACCTAACAGGGCGGGTAATGAAAAACTGTTTTTT,CASSLRPNRAGNEKLFF
.,TRBV11-3,TRBJ1-1,.,TGTGCCAGCAGCCTAGACCCGGACACTGAAGCTTTCTTT,CASSLDPDTEAFF
.,TRBV5-5,TRBJ2-1,.,TGTGCCAACGGCCCATGGGGAAGGGGGCAGTTCTTC,CANGPWGRGQFF
.,TRBV29-1,TRBJ1-2,.,TGCAGCGCAGAGCCCGGGACTGGGGACTATGGCTACACCTTC,CSAEPGTGDYGYTF